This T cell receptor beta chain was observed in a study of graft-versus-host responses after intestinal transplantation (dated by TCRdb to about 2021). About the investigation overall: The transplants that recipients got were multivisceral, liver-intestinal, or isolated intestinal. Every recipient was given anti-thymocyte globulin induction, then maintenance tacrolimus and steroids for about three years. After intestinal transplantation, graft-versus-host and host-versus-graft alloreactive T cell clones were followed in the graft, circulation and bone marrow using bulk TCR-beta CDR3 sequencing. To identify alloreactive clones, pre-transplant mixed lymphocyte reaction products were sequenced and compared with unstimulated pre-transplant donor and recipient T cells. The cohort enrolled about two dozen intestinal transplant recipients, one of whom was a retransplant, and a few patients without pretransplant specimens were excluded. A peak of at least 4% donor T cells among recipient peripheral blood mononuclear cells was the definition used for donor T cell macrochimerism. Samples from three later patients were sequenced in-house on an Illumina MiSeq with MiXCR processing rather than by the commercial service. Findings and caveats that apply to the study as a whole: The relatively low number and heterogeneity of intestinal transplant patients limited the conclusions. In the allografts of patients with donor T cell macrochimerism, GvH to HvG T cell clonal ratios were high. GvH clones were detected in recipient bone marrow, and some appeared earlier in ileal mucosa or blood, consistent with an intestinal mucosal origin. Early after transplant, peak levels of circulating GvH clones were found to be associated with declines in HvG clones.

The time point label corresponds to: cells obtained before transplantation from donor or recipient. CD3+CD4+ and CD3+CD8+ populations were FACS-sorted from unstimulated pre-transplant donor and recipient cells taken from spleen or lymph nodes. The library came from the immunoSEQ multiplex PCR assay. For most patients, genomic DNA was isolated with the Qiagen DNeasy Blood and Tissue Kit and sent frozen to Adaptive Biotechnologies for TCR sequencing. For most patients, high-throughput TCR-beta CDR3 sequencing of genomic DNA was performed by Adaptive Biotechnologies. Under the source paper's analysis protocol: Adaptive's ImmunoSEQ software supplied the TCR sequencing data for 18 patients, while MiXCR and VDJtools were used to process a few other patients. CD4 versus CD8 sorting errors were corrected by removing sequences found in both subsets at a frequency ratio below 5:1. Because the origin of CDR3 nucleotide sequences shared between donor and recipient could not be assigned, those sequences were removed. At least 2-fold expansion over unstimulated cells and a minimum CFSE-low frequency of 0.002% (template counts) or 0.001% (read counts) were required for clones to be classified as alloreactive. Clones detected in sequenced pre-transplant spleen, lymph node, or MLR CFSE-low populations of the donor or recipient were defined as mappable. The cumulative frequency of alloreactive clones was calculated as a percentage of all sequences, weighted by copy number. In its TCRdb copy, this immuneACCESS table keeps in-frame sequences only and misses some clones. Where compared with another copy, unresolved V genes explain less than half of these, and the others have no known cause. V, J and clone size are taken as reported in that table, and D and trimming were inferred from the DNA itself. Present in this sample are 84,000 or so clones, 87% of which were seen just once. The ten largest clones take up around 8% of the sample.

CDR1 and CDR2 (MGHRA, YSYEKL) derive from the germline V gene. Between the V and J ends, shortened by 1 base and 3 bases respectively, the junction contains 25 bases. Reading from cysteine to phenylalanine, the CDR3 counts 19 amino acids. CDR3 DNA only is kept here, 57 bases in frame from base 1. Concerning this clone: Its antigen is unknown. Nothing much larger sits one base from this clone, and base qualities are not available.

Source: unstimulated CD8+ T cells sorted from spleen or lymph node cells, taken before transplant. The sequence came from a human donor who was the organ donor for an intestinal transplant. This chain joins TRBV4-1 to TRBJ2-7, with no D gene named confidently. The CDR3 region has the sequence CASSQVYAPEAWTLYEQYF. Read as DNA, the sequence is TGCGCCAGCAGCCAAGTATACGCTCCAGAAGCCTGGACCCTCTACGAGCAGTACTTC.